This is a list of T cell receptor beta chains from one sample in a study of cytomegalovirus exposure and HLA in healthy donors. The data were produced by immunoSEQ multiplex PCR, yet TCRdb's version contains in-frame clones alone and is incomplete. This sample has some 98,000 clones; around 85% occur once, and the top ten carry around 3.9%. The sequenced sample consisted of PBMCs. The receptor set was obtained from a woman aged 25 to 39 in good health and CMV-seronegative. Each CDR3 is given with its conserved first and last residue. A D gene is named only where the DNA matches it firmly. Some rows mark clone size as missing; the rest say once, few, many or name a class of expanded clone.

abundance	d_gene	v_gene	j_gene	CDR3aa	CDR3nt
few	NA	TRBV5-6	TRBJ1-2	CASSLEFGGRGYTF	TGTGCCAGCAGCTTGGAGTTCGGGGGTCGAGGCTACACCTTC
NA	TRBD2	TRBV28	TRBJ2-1	CASSLPPRGLASGSYNEQFF	TGTGCCAGCAGCCTACCACCGCGGGGGTTGGCTAGCGGGAGCTACAATGAGCAGTTCTTC
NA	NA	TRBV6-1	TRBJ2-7	CASRLTGFEQYF	TGTGCCAGCAGGCTTACAGGGTTCGAGCAGTACTTC
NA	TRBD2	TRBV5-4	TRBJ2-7	CASAPGTSGGYEQYF	TGTGCCAGCGCCCCCGGGACTAGCGGGGGTTACGAGCAGTACTTC
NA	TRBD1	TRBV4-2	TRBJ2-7	CASSPHTGTGQYEQYF	TGTGCCAGCAGCCCTCATACCGGGACAGGGCAATACGAGCAGTACTTC
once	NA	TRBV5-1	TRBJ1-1	CASGGPGVEAFF	TGCGCCAGCGGGGGCCCCGGTGTTGAAGCTTTCTTT
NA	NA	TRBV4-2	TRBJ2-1	CASSQVVSLGSGEQFF	TGTGCCAGCAGCCAAGTGGTTAGCCTCGGATCGGGTGAGCAGTTCTTC
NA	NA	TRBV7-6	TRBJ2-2	CASSPSQAPGELFF	TGTGCCAGCAGCCCAAGCCAGGCACCCGGGGAGCTGTTTTTT
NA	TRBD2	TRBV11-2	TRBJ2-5	CASSLVTSGSGETQYF	TGTGCCAGCAGCTTAGTTACTAGCGGGAGTGGAGAGACCCAGTACTTC
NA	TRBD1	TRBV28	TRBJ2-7	CASSTRDRGPYEQYF	TGTGCCAGCAGTACCCGGGACAGGGGTCCCTACGAGCAGTACTTC
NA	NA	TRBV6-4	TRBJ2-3	CASSKRGTDTQYF	TGTGCCAGCAGTAAAAGAGGAACAGATACGCAGTATTTT
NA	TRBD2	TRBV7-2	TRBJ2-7	CASRPSGSSVNQYF	TGTGCCAGCAGGCCTAGCGGGAGCTCGGTGAATCAGTACTTC
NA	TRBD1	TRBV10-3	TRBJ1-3	CAICPGGSGNTIYF	TGTGCCATCTGCCCAGGGGGCTCTGGAAACACCATATATTTT
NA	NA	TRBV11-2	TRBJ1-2	CASRKPGVNYGYTF	TGTGCCAGCAGGAAGCCAGGGGTAAACTATGGCTACACCTTC
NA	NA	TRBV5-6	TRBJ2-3	CASSLQPGWGGTDTQYF	TGTGCCAGCAGCCTCCAACCCGGCTGGGGGGGCACAGATACGCAGTATTTT
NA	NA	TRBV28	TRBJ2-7	CASSLGGIYEQYF	TGTGCCAGCAGTTTGGGCGGGATCTACGAGCAGTACTTC
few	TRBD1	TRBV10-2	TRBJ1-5	CASSEPGTGDQPQHF	TGCGCCAGCAGTGAGCCCGGGACAGGGGATCAGCCCCAGCATTTT
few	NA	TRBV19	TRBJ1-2	CASSIGGTENYGYTF	TGTGCCAGTAGTATCGGCGGGACGGAAAACTATGGCTACACCTTC
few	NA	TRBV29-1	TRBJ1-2	CSDLGGLRAMEYGYTF	TGCAGTGACTTGGGGGGTTTGAGGGCTATGGAATATGGCTACACCTTC
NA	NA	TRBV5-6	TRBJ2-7	CASRPLAGMIYEQYF	TGTGCCAGCAGGCCCTTGGCGGGAATGATCTACGAGCAGTACTTC
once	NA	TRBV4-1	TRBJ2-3	CASSRLGWSGGPDTQYF	TGCGCCAGCAGCCGGCTAGGGTGGTCCGGGGGACCAGATACGCAGTATTTT
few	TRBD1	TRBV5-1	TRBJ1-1	CASSGGQVEITEAFF	TGCGCCAGCAGCGGCGGACAGGTGGAGATCACTGAAGCTTTCTTT
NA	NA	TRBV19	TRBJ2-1	CASSIWGLNEQFF	TGTGCCAGTAGTATATGGGGGCTCAATGAGCAGTTCTTC
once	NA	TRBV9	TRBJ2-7	CASSVEVGVREQYF	TGTGCCAGCAGCGTAGAGGTGGGAGTTCGCGAGCAGTACTTC